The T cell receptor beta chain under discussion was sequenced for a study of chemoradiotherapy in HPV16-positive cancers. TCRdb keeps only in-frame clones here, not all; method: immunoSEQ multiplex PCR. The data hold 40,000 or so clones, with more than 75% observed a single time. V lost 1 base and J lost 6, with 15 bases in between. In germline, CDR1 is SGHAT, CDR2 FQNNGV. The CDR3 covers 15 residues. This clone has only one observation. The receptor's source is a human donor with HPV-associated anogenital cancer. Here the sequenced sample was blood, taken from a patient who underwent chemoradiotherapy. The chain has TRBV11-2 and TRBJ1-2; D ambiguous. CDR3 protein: CASSLVPGTPDGYTF. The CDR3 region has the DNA TGTGCCAGCAGCTTAGTCCCGGGTACCCCCGATGGCTACACCTTC.